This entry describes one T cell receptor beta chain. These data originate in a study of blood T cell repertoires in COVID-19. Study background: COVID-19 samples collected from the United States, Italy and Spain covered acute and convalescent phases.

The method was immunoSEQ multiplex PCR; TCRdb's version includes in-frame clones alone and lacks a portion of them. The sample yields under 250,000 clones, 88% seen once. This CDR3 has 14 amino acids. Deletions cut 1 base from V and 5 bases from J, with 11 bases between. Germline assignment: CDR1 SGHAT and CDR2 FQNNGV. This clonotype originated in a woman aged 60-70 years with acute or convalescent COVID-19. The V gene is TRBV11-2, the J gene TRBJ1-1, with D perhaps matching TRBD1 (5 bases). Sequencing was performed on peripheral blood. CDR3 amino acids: CASSLVSRGTEAFF. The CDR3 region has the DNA TGTGCCAGCAGCTTAGTCAGCCGGGGGACTGAAGCTTTCTTT. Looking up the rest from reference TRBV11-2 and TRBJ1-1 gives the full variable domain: EAGVAQSPRYKIIEKRQSVAFWCNPISGHATLYWYQQILGQGPKLLIQFQNNGVVDDSQLPKDRFSAERLKGVDSTLKIQPAKLEDSAVYLCASSLVSRGTEAFFGQGTRLTVV.